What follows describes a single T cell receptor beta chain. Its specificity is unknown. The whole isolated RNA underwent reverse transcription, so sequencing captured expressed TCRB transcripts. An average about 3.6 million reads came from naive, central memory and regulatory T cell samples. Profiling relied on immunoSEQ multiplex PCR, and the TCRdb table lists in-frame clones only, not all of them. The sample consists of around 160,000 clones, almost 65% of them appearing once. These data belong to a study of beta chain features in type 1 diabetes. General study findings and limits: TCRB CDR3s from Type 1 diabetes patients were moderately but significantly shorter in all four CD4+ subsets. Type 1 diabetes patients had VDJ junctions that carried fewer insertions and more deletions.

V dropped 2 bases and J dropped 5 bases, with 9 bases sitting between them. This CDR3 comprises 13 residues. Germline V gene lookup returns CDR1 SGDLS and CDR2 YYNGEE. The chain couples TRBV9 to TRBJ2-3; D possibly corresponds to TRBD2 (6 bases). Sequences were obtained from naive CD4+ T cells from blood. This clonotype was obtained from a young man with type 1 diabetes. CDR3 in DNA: TGTGCCAGCAGCGTGGGGACTGGAGATACGCAGTATTTT. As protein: CASSVGTGDTQYF. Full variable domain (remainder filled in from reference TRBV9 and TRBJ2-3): DSGVTQTPKHLITATGQRVTLRCSPRSGDLSVYWYQQSLDQGLQFLIQYYNGEERAKGNILERFSAQQFPDLHSELNLSSLELGDSALYFCASSVGTGDTQYFGPGTRLTVL.